This T cell receptor beta chain was profiled in a study of blood T cell repertoires in COVID-19. Study context: PBMCs, B-cell-depleted T cells, or T cells provided the cDNA or gDNA that made up the material.

Germline V CDR1 and CDR2: LNHDA, SQIVND (reference sequence). Trimming cost V 2 bases and J 6 bases, with 10 bases left between them. This CDR3 spans 14 amino acids. Clinical histories supplied by participants themselves formed the basis of cohort assignment. The study counted Cohort 3 donors as recovered given two negative PCRs, clearance, or symptom resolution. The table came from immunoSEQ multiplex PCR; TCRdb's copy has only in-frame clones and leaves some out. In the table there are 220,000 or so clones, around 83% of which are singletons. This TCR came from a woman between 40 and 55 years old who had recovered from COVID-19. The V and J genes are TRBV19 and TRBJ1-4; possibly TRBD1 for D (5 bases). Sequenced input: PBMCs or T cells enriched from blood (not recorded which). In nucleotides, the CDR3 is TGTGCCAGTAGTATACAGGGACTTGATGAAAAACTGTTTTTT. Translating it yields CASSIQGLDEKLFF.